This TCR beta chain was profiled in a study of blood T cell repertoires in COVID-19. The CDR3 is 16 amino acids. The V segment lost 0 bases and the J segment 6 bases; nucleotides outside the gene matches: 8. The germline gives CDR1 SGHRS, CDR2 YFSETQ. In the study's own analysis: Cell counts per sample came from amplifying reference gene primers. Produced via immunoSEQ multiplex PCR; TCRdb's table is partial and in-frame only. V, J and clone size were drawn from that table, and D and trimming were deduced from the DNA. The sample shows more than 150,000 clones, roughly 89% of them seen only once. This sequence originates from a man aged 40-49 years with acute or convalescent COVID-19. J is TRBJ2-1 and V is TRBV5-1, with 8 bases that match TRBD1. The sample comprised peripheral blood. For the CDR3, the DNA is TGCGCCAGCAGCTTGGCCGGACAGGGTAGGGCCAATGAGCAGTTCTTC. Translated, it gives CASSLAGQGRANEQFF.